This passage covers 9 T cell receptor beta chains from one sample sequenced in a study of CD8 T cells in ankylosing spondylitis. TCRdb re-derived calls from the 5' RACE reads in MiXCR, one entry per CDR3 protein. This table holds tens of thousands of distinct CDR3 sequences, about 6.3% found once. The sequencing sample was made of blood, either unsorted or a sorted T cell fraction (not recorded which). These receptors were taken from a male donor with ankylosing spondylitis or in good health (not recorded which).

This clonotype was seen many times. The CDR3 sequence: CASRTPDLAEQFF. CDR3 sequence (DNA): TGTGCCAGCAGGACTCCGGACTTGGCTGAGCAGTTCTTC. The chain links TRBV2 to TRBJ2-1; possibly TRBD2 for D (5 bases). The germline V and J ends were trimmed by 6 bases and 9 bases, with 15 bases remaining between them. There are 13 residues in the CDR3. Germline lookup yields CDR1 SNHLY and CDR2 FYNNEI.

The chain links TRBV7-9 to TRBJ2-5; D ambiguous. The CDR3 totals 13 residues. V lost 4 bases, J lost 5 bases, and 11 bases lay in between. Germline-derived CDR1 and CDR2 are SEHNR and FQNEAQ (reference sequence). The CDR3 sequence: CASSSRSWETQYF. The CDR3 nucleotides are TGTGCCAGCAGCTCTCGCAGCTGGGAGACCCAGTACTTC.

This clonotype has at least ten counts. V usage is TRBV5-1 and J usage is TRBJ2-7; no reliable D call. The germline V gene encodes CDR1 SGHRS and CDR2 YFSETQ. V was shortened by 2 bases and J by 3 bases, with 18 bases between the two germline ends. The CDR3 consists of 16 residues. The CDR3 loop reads CASSLRHNANNYEQYF. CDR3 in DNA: TGCGCCAGCAGCTTAAGACACAACGCGAACAACTACGAGCAGTACTTC. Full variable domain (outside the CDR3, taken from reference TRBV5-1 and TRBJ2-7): KAGVTQTPRYLIKTRGQQVTLSCSPISGHRSVSWYQQTPGQGLQFLFEYFSETQRNKGNFPGRFSGRQFSNSRSEMNVSTLELGDSALYLCASSLRHNANNYEQYFGPGTRLTVT.

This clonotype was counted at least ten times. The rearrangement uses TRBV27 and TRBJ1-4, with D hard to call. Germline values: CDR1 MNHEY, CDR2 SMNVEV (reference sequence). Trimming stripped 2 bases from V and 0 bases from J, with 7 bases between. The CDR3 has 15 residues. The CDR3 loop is CASSLRRTTNEKLFF. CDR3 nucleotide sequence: TGTGCCAGCAGTTTAAGACGGACAACTAATGAAAAACTGTTTTTT.

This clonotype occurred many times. The CDR3: CASSLAGTVNTEAFF. As DNA, the CDR3 is TGCGCCAGCAGCTTGGCCGGGACAGTGAACACTGAAGCTTTCTTT. This chain joins TRBV5-1 and TRBJ1-1; 7 bases agree with TRBD1. The germline V gene encodes CDR1 SGHRS and CDR2 YFSETQ. CDR3 length: 15 residues. V was pared by 0 bases and J by 0 bases, with 2 bases of the junction left unmatched.

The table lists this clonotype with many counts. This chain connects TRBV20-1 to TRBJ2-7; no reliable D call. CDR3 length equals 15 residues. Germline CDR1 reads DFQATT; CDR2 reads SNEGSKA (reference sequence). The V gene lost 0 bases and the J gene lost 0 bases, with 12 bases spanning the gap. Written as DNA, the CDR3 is TGCAGTGCTAGAGATCCCTGGAGAGGCTCCTACGAGCAGTACTTC. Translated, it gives CSARDPWRGSYEQYF.

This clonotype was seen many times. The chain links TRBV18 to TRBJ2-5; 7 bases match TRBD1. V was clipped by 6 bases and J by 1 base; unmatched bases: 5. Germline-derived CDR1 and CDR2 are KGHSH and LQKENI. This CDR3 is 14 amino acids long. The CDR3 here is CASSNDRAQETQYF. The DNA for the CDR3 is TGTGCCAGCTCTAACGACAGGGCCCAAGAGACCCAGTACTTC.

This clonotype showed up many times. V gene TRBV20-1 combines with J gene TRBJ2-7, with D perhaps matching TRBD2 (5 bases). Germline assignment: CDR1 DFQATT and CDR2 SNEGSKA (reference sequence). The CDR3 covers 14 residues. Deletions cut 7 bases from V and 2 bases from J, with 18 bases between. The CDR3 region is CSGTGNPGAYEQYF. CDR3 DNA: TGCAGTGGTACCGGGAACCCGGGTGCCTACGAGCAGTACTTC.

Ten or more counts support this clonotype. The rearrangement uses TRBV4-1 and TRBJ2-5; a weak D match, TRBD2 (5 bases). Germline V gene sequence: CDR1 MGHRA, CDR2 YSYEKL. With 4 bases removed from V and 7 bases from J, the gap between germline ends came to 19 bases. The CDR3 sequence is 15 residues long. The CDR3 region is CASSLTPFREWTQYF. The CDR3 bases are TGCGCCAGCAGCCTAACCCCTTTTAGGGAGTGGACCCAGTACTTC.